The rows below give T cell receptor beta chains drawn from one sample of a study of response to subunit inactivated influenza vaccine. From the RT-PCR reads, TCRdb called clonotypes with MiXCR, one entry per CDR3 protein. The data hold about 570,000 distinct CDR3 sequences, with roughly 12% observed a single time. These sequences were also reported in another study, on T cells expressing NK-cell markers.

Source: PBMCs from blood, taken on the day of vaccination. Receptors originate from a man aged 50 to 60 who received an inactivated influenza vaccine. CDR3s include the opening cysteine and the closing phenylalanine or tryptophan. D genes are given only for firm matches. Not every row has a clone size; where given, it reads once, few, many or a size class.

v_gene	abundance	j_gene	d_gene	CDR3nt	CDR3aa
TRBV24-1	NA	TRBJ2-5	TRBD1	TGTGCCACCAGTGATCCGGGACAGGGGCCAACGACCCAGTACTTC	CATSDPGQGPTTQYF
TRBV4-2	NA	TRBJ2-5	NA	TGTGCCAGCAGCGAGGGGCAGCCGGGAGAGACCCAGTACTTC	CASSEGQPGETQYF
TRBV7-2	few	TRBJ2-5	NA	TGTGCCAGCAGCCAGAGCACTCAAGAGACCCAGTACTTC	CASSQSTQETQYF
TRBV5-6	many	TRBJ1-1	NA	TGTGCCAGCAGCCGGGACACACCGAACACTGAAGCTTTCTTT	CASSRDTPNTEAFF
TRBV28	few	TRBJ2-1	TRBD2	TGTGCCAGCAGTTTAATGAGTCTAGCGGGTAGCAATGAGCAGTTCTTC	CASSLMSLAGSNEQFF
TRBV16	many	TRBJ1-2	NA	TGTGCCAGCAGCCAATCTGGGCGGCTCTATGGCTACACCTTC	CASSQSGRLYGYTF
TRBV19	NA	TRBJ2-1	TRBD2	TGTGCCAGTAGTATAACGGGGGGGGTTTACAATGAGCAGTTCTTC	CASSITGGVYNEQFF
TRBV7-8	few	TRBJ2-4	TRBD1	TGTGCCAGCAGCTTAGACAGGGGGATTCAGTACTTC	CASSLDRGIQYF
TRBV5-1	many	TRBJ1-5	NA	TGCGCCAGCAGCTTGGAAGGGCAGAATCAGCCCCAGCATTTT	CASSLEGQNQPQHF
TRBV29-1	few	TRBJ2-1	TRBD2	TGCAGCGGCGGAGGCGGTAGCGGGAGGGCTTGGGAGCAGTTCTTC	CSGGGGSGRAWEQFF
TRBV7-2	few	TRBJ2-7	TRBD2	TGTGCCAGCAGCATTCTAGCGGGGGGGGCCTACGAGCAGTACTTC	CASSILAGGAYEQYF
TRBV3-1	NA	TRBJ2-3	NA	TGTGCCAGCAGCCCCCTAGCAGCCGCAGATACGCAGTATTTT	CASSPLAAADTQYF
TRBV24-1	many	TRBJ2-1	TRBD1	TGTGCCACCAGTGATTACGGGGACAGCTCCTACAATGAGCAGTTCTTC	CATSDYGDSSYNEQFF
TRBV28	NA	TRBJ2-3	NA	TGTGCCAGCAGTTCAACGACGCAGTATTTT	CASSSTTQYF
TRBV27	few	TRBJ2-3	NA	TGTGCCAGCAGTTCAACAATGACTAGCACAGATACGCAGTATTTT	CASSSTMTSTDTQYF
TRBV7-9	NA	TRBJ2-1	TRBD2	TGTGCCAGCAGCCCCGGGCTAGCGGCCACCTACAATGAGCAGTTCTTC	CASSPGLAATYNEQFF
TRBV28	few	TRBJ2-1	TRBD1	TGTGCCAGCAGTTTATTTAAAGAACAGGGGCTCACCTACAATGAGCAGTTCTTC	CASSLFKEQGLTYNEQFF
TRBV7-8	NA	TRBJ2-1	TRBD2	TGTGCCAGCATCCCATTGACTAGCGGGAGTGATGAGCAGTTCTTC	CASIPLTSGSDEQFF
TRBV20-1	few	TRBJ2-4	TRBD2	TGCAGTGCTAGAGTCGGACTAGTTGGTGGCATTCAGTACTTC	CSARVGLVGGIQYF
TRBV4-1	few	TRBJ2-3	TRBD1	TGCGCCAGCAGCCAAACCGACAGGGGGACTAGCACAGATACGCAGTATTTT	CASSQTDRGTSTDTQYF
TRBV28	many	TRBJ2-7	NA	TGTGCCAGCAGTTTAGGGTGGGACTGGAGCTCCTACGAGCAGTACTTC	CASSLGWDWSSYEQYF
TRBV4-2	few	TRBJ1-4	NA	TGTGCCAGCAGCCCGGGACCCACTAATGAAAAACTGTTTTTT	CASSPGPTNEKLFF
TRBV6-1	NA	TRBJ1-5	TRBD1	TGTGCCAGCGGGGGACAGGGGAATCAGCCCCAGCATTTT	CASGGQGNQPQHF
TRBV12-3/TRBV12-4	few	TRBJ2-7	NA	TGTGCCAGCAGTTTGGCAGGGGTTGGCGAGCAGTACTTC	CASSLAGVGEQYF
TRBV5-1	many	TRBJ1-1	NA	TGCGCCAGCAGCTTGGGGTGGGACACTGAAGCTTTCTTT	CASSLGWDTEAFF
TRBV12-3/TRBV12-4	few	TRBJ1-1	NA	TGTGCCAGCAGTTTGGGCGGGGGAGCTTTCTTT	CASSLGGGAFF
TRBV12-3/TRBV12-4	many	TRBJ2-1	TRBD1	TGTGCCAGCAGTTTAGCAGGGGGCCATGAGCAGTTCTTC	CASSLAGGHEQFF
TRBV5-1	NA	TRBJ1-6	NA	TGCGCCAGCAGACCCGGGACGGAGAGCTCCTATAATTCACCCCTCCACTTT	CASRPGTESSYNSPLHF
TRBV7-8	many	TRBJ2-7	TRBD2	TGTGCCAGCAGCTTAGCGGTAGCGGGAGATAGATCCTACGAGCAGTACTTC	CASSLAVAGDRSYEQYF
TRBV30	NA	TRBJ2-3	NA	TGTGCCTGGAATAACCGGGACATTTTAGCGGATACGCAGTATTTT	CAWNNRDILADTQYF
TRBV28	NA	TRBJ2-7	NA	TGTGCCACCACCCTGGGCGACTTCCTACCCTACGAGCAGTACTTC	CATTLGDFLPYEQYF
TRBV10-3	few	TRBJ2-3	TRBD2	TGTGCCACCAACTTAGCGGGAGGCAGCACAGATACGCAGTATTTT	CATNLAGGSTDTQYF
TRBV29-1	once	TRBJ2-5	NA	TGCAGCGGTCAGTCGGAGACCCAGTACTTC	CSGQSETQYF
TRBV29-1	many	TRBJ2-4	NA	TGCAGCGTTGGTGGGAATAAAAACATTCAGTACTTC	CSVGGNKNIQYF
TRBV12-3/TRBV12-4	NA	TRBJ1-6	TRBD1	TGTGCCAGCACCCGGGACAGGTACTCACCCCTCCACTTT	CASTRDRYSPLHF
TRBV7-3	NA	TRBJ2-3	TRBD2	TGTGCCAGCAGCCCAGGGACTAGCGGGACGCAGTATTTT	CASSPGTSGTQYF
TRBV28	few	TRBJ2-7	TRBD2	TGTGCCAGCAGTTTCCTAGCGGAAAGCTCCTACGAGCAGTACTTC	CASSFLAESSYEQYF
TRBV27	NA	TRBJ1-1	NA	TGTGCCAGCAGTCCCCTGGGGCGGGGTGATGAAGCTTTCTTT	CASSPLGRGDEAFF
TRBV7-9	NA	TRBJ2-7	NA	TGTGCCAGCAGCTTAGGGCCGGCTTCCTACGAGCAGTACTTC	CASSLGPASYEQYF
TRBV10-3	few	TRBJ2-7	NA	TGTGCCACCAGAGACAGTACTCTTTGGGAGCAGTACTTC	CATRDSTLWEQYF
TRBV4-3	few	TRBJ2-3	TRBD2	TGCGCCAGCAGCCAAGATATTGTCGGGGGGGCTGGTGATACGCAGTATTTT	CASSQDIVGGAGDTQYF
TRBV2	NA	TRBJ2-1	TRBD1	TGTGCCAGCAGGGGGACAGGAAGCTACAATGAGCAGTTCTTC	CASRGTGSYNEQFF
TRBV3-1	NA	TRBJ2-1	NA	TGTGCCAGCAGCCAATCCGCAGGGGCAAATGAGCAGTTCTTC	CASSQSAGANEQFF
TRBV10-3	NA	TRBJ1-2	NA	TGTGCCATCAGCCAACCACAGGGAAGCTACACCTTC	CAISQPQGSYTF
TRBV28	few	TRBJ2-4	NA	TGTGCCAGCACCCTAGGGGGGGACAGGAGGGACATTCAGTACTTC	CASTLGGDRRDIQYF
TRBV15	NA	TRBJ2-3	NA	TGTGCCACCAGCGGAGGACAGAGCACAGATACGCAGTATTTT	CATSGGQSTDTQYF
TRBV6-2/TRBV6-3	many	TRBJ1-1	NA	TGTGCCAGCAGTTACTCGACCGGTTATGATCTCTTT	CASSYSTGYDLF
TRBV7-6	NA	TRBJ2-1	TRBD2	TGTGCCAGCAGCCCAGCTTGGGCTAGCGGGAGAGCGCTCTCCTACAATGAGCAGTTCTTC	CASSPAWASGRALSYNEQFF
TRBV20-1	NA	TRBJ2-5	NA	TGCAGTGCTAGAAACCGCCGATCTCACCAAGAGACCCAGTACTTC	CSARNRRSHQETQYF
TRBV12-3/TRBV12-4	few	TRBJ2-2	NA	TGTGCCAGCAGTTTAGGAGGTGGCGGCCCCGGGGAGCTGTTTTTT	CASSLGGGGPGELFF
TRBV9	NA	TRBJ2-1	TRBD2	TGTGCCAGCAGCTCCGGGGGACTAGCGGAGGGGGATGAGCAGTTCTTC	CASSSGGLAEGDEQFF
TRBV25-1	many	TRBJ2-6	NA	TGTGCCAGCAGTGAATGGACAGCATATAGCTCTGGGGCCAACGTCCTGACTTTC	CASSEWTAYSSGANVLTF
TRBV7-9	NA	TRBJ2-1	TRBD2	TGTGCCAGCAGCTCCCCCCAGGATAGCGGGAGAATGAAGTTCTTC	CASSSPQDSGRMKFF
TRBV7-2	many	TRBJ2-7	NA	TGTGCCAGCAGCCTCCTGAACGAGCAGTACTTC	CASSLLNEQYF
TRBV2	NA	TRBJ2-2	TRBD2	TGTGCCAGCAGGGGGCTAGCGGGAGGGCCTCGTCCCGGGGAGCTGTTTTTT	CASRGLAGGPRPGELFF
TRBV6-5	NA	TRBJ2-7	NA	TGTGCCAGCAGCGACCAGATCGGCGAGCAGTACTTC	CASSDQIGEQYF
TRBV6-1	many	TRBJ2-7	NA	TGTGCCAGCAGTCTGGACCGGGGAGACGAGCAGTACTTC	CASSLDRGDEQYF
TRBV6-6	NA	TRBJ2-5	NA	TGTGCCAGCAGTTTTTATCCGGAGACCCAGTACTTC	CASSFYPETQYF
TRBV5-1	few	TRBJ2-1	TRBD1	TGCGCCAGCAGCGAAGACAGGGCAGCAAATGAGCAGTTCTTC	CASSEDRAANEQFF
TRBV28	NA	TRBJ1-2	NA	TGTGCCAGCAGTCGGGCAGAAGATAACTATGGCTACACCTTC	CASSRAEDNYGYTF